The 14 T cell receptor beta chains listed next were all sequenced from one sample in a study of blood T cell repertoires in COVID-19. Sequencing was performed with immunoSEQ multiplex PCR; in TCRdb, only in-frame clones are kept and a portion is missing. The sample holds under 150,000 clones; approximately 84% are singletons and the top ten take roughly 1.6%. The sequenced sample consisted of peripheral blood. The receptor source for this set is a man aged 45-65 years with acute or convalescent COVID-19.

This clone was counted only a few times. The chain links TRBV9 to TRBJ1-4, with 8 positions matching TRBD1. V lost 0 bases to trimming and J lost 7 bases; unmatched junction nucleotides: 5. This CDR3 contains 15 residues. The germline V gene has CDR1 SGDLS and CDR2 YYNGEE. CDR3 in DNA: TGTGCCAGCAGCGTAGGGGGGACAGGTCCTGAAAAACTGTTTTTT. Translation gives CASSVGGTGPEKLFF. The complete variable domain, with remaining parts taken from reference TRBV9 and TRBJ1-4, reads DSGVTQTPKHLITATGQRVTLRCSPRSGDLSVYWYQQSLDQGLQFLIQYYNGEERAKGNILERFSAQQFPDLHSELNLSSLELGDSALYFCASSVGGTGPEKLFFGSGTQLSVL.

V and J are TRBV29-1 and TRBJ1-2, with D tentatively TRBD1 (5 bases). The CDR3 contains 11 residues. Germline V CDR1 and CDR2: SQVTM, ANQGSEA. Trimming took off 6 bases at V and 8 bases at J, with 13 bases between the two ends. This CDR3 reads CSVWGPAGYTF. The CDR3 bases are TGCAGCGTCTGGGGCCCAGCGGGCTACACCTTC. The whole variable domain, remainder taken from reference TRBV29-1 and TRBJ1-2, is SAVISQKPSRDICQRGTSLTIQCQVDSQVTMMFWYRQQPGQSLTLIATANQGSEATYESGFVIDKFPISRPNLTFSTLTVSNMSPEDSSIYLCSVWGPAGYTFGSGTRLTVV.

The rearrangement links TRBV10-3 to TRBJ1-5, with 7 bases matching TRBD1. The germline gives CDR1 ENHRY, CDR2 SYGVKD. The CDR3 runs 14 residues. V was pared by 3 bases and J by 7 bases, with 6 bases of the junction left unmatched. CDR3 protein: CAISDSGGRQPQHF. The CDR3 DNA reads TGTGCCATCAGTGATTCAGGGGGGAGGCAGCCCCAGCATTTT.

The V and J genes are TRBV7-8 and TRBJ2-2, with 12 bases matching TRBD2. J gave up 6 bases and V 1 base, and 0 bases lay outside the gene matches. Germline V CDR1 and CDR2: SGHVS, FQNEAQ. The CDR3 sequence is 15 residues long. For the CDR3, the DNA is TGTGCCAGCAGCTTAGGACTAGCGGGGGCCGGGGAGCTGTTTTTT. Protein product: CASSLGLAGAGELFF.

The V and J genes are TRBV27 and TRBJ1-2; a weak D match, TRBD1 (6 bases). The CDR3 has 14 residues. CDR1 and CDR2 (germline): MNHEY, SMNVEV (reference sequence). The ends were cut back, 5 bases at V and 1 base at J, with 11 bases in the middle. Here the CDR3 reads CASSRDTDNYGYTF. The CDR3 DNA reads TGTGCCAGCAGTCGGGACACAGATAACTATGGCTACACCTTC.

The genes are TRBV28 and TRBJ2-2; TRBD1 matches at 8 bases. V shed 5 bases, J shed 7 bases, and the junction held 9 bases outside the gene matches. Germline CDR1 MDHEN, CDR2 SYDVKM. The length of the CDR3 is 15 residues. The DNA for the CDR3 is TGTGCCAGCAGTCCGGGACAGGCCAATCTCGGGGAGCTGTTTTTT. Encoded protein: CASSPGQANLGELFF. The variable domain in full, completed from reference TRBV28 and TRBJ2-2, reads DVKVTQSSRYLVKRTGEKVFLECVQDMDHENMFWYRQDPGLGLRLIYFSYDVKMKEKGDIPEGYSVSREKKERFSLILESASTNQTSMYLCASSPGQANLGELFFGEGSRLTVL.

The rearrangement links TRBV7-7 to TRBJ1-4, with 7 bases matching TRBD1. Trimming removed 5 bases from V and 7 bases from J; junction bases left unmatched: 4. CDR3 length equals 13 residues. Germline V gene lookup returns CDR1 SSHAT and CDR2 FNYEAQ (reference sequence). CDR3 loop: CASSLRTGEKLFF. The CDR3 DNA is TGTGCCAGCAGCCTCCGGACAGGTGAAAAACTGTTTTTT.

The chain is built from TRBV9 and TRBJ2-1, with 10 bases fitting TRBD2. Unmatched junction bases numbered 6, after V lost 4 bases and J lost 5 bases. In germline, CDR1 is SGDLS, CDR2 YYNGEE. The CDR3 covers 15 residues. The CDR3 spells CASSSLAGINNEQFF. In DNA form, the CDR3 reads TGTGCCAGCAGCTCACTAGCGGGGATTAACAATGAGCAGTTCTTC.

This clone was observed a single time. The V gene is TRBV2, the J gene TRBJ2-5; 8 bases align to TRBD1. Germline V gene data show CDR1 as SNHLY and CDR2 as FYNNEI. J was trimmed by 4 bases and V by 5 bases; bases with no gene match: 3. The CDR3 sequence is 13 residues long. The CDR3 loop reads CASSRDRGETQYF. The DNA for the CDR3 is TGTGCCAGCAGTCGTGACAGGGGAGAGACCCAGTACTTC. Full variable domain (outside the CDR3, taken from reference TRBV2 and TRBJ2-5): EPEVTQTPSHQVTQMGQEVILRCVPISNHLYFYWYRQILGQKVEFLVSFYNNEISEKSEIFDDQFSVERPDGSNFTLKIRSTKLEDSAMYFCASSRDRGETQYFGPGTRLLVL.

The rearrangement joins TRBV2 to TRBJ1-2; TRBD1 might be the D (5 bases). CDR1 and CDR2 (germline): SNHLY, FYNNEI. This CDR3 is 14 amino acids long. Trimming cost V 7 bases and J 2 bases, with 14 bases left between them. CDR3 residues: CASKRSGWNYGYTF. CDR3 DNA: TGTGCCAGCAAGAGGTCAGGGTGGAACTATGGCTACACCTTC.

This chain links TRBV19 with TRBJ1-1; D is possibly TRBD1 (5 bases). The CDR3 has 18 amino acids. The V gene's germline CDR1 is LNHDA and CDR2 SQIVND (reference sequence). V was pared by 5 bases and J by 0 bases, with 22 bases between. CDR3 residues: CASSPGGVLKGMNTEAFF. CDR3 DNA sequence: TGTGCCAGTAGTCCTGGGGGGGTCCTCAAGGGCATGAACACTGAAGCTTTCTTT.

The sample holds one count of this clone. J is TRBJ2-1 and V is TRBV10-3; D ambiguous. The CDR3 contains 14 residues. Trimming stripped 1 base from V and 6 bases from J, with 10 bases between. Germline CDR1 is ENHRY and CDR2 is SYGVKD. The CDR3 protein is CAISELRSSNEQFF. DNA for the CDR3: TGTGCCATCAGTGAGTTGAGGAGCAGCAATGAGCAGTTCTTC.

V gene TRBV12-3 or TRBV12-4 combines with J gene TRBJ1-1; TRBD1 might be the D (6 bases). Trimming removed 4 bases from V and 11 bases from J, with 17 bases in between. This CDR3 region has 13 residues. The CDR3 region is CASSSQGFNGAFF. For the CDR3, the DNA is TGTGCCAGCAGTTCACAGGGTTTTAACGGGGCTTTCTTT.

The gene calls are TRBV2 and TRBJ2-1; a possible D gene is TRBD2 (6 bases). Germline CDR1 and CDR2: SNHLY and FYNNEI. V lost 4 bases and J 8 bases, leaving 9 bases between the germline ends. This CDR3 has 12 amino acids. CDR3 in amino acids: CASSVTSHEQFF. The CDR3 bases are TGTGCCAGCAGTGTGACTAGTCATGAGCAGTTCTTC.